This T cell receptor (beta chain) derives from a study of blood T cell repertoires in COVID-19. Study-level information: Both acute and convalescent COVID-19 samples were obtained from the United States, Italy and Spain.

V gave up 5 bases and J gave up 5 bases; unmatched junction bases: 11. The CDR3 spans 15 residues. Germline V lookup: CDR1 MNHEY, CDR2 SMNVEV (reference sequence). Profiling relied on immunoSEQ multiplex PCR, and the TCRdb table lists in-frame clones only, not all of them. The sample consists of approximately 360,000 clones, nearly 90% of them appearing once. The TCR originated in a man younger than 35 with active or convalescent COVID-19. The rearrangement uses TRBV27 and TRBJ2-5; the match to TRBD1 covers 7 bases. Sequenced: peripheral blood. The CDR3 DNA is TGTGCCAGCAGTCCCACAGGGGATTGGAGGGAGACCCAGTACTTC. This codes for CASSPTGDWRETQYF.